This T cell receptor (beta chain) was documented in a study of OX40 agonist ivuxolimab in advanced cancers. Turning to the study itself: Treatment of patients was with ivuxolimab, an agonistic anti-OX40 (CD134) antibody.

This CDR3 has 15 residues. The V and J ends lost 0 bases and 0 bases respectively, with 6 bases between them. The germline V gene encodes CDR1 SGHRS and CDR2 YFSETQ. Data came from immunoSEQ multiplex PCR; TCRdb stores just in-frame clones and leaves some out. The sample holds about 61,000 clones, around 83% seen once. Concerning this clone itself: Its antigen is unknown.

Points from the study as a whole: Partial responders at 0.1-3.0 mg/kg showed near-lowest clonal expansion.

V usage is TRBV5-1 and J usage is TRBJ2-2; no firm D call. This TCR came from an adult with an advanced solid tumor such as melanoma, head and neck, liver or kidney cancer. The sequencing here drew on CD4+ or CD8+ T cells sorted from blood, taken in a trial of the OX40 agonist ivuxolimab. CDR3 sequence (DNA): TGCGCCAGCAGCTTGGCCGGACCGAACACCGGGGAGCTGTTTTTT. Its translation: CASSLAGPNTGELFF.